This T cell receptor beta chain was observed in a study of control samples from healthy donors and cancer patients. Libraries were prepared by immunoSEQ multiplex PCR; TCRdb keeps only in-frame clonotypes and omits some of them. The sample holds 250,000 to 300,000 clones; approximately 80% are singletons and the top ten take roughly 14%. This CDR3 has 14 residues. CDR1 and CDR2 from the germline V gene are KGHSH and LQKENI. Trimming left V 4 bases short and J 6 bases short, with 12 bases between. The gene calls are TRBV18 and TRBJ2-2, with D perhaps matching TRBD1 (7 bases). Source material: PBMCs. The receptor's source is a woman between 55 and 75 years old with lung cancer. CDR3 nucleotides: TGTGCCAGCTCACAAGACAGGGAGGCCGGGGAGCTGTTTTTT. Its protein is CASSQDREAGELFF. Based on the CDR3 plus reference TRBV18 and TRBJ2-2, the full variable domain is NAGVMQNPRHLVRRRGQEARLRCSPMKGHSHVYWYRQLPEEGLKFMVYLQKENIIDESGMPKERFSAEFPKEGPSILRIQQVVRGDSAAYFCASSQDREAGELFFGEGSRLTVL.